This is a list of T cell receptor beta chains from one sample in a study of blood T cell repertoires in COVID-19. Clones were read by immunoSEQ multiplex PCR, and TCRdb kept only the in-frame ones, dropping some. The table lists around 100,000 clones, approximately 80% of them singletons. The sequenced sample consisted of peripheral blood. All receptors come from a woman in her 70s with acute or convalescent COVID-19. The CDR3 runs from the conserved cysteine through the conserved F or W. The D gene is left open where the match is weak. A row's size may be missing; if present it is once, few, many or a size class.

V gene	D gene	CDR3 length	J gene	clone size	CDR3 protein	CDR3 DNA
TRBV5-1	NA	14	TRBJ2-2	few	CASSLQGNTGELFF	TGCGCCAGCAGCCTCCAGGGAAACACCGGGGAGCTGTTTTTT
TRBV5-1	NA	13	TRBJ2-2	NA	CASSRSGPGELFF	TGCGCCAGCAGCCGATCCGGTCCCGGGGAGCTGTTTTTT
TRBV11-2	NA	14	TRBJ1-4	NA	CASSAGQRTEKLFF	TGTGCCAGCAGCGCCGGACAACGAACTGAAAAACTGTTTTTT
TRBV18	TRBD1	14	TRBJ2-5	NA	CASSPDRVQETQYF	TGTGCCAGCTCACCCGACAGGGTTCAAGAGACCCAGTACTTC
TRBV9	NA	15	TRBJ1-2	NA	CASSVERDPTYGYTF	TGTGCCAGCAGCGTAGAGAGGGATCCCACCTATGGCTACACCTTC
TRBV29-1	TRBD1	16	TRBJ1-2	NA	CSVERDRGPGGGGYTF	TGCAGCGTTGAACGGGACAGGGGCCCTGGGGGTGGTGGCTACACCTTC
TRBV10-3	NA	14	TRBJ1-1	NA	CAISESTQNTEAFF	TGTGCCATCAGTGAGTCGACACAGAACACTGAAGCTTTCTTT
TRBV29-1	NA	13	TRBJ1-1	NA	CSLKRGLDTEAFF	TGCAGCCTAAAACGGGGTCTGGACACTGAAGCTTTCTTT
TRBV18	NA	15	TRBJ2-6	NA	CASSRQNSGANVLTF	TGTGCCAGCTCACGACAGAATTCTGGGGCCAACGTCCTGACTTTC
TRBV12-1	NA	14	TRBJ1-1	NA	CASKGFVGGTEAFF	TGTGCCAGCAAGGGGTTTGTAGGAGGGACTGAAGCTTTCTTT
TRBV7-2	NA	14	TRBJ1-1	NA	CASSRRGMDTEAFF	TGTGCCAGCAGCCGGAGGGGAATGGACACTGAAGCTTTCTTT
TRBV5-1	TRBD2	14	TRBJ2-5	NA	CASSVSGGMETQYF	TGCGCCAGCAGCGTAAGCGGGGGGATGGAGACCCAGTACTTC
TRBV5-1	TRBD1	15	TRBJ1-1	many	CASSSGQVMNTEAFF	TGCGCCAGCAGCTCCGGACAGGTGATGAACACTGAAGCTTTCTTT
TRBV5-4	NA	13	TRBJ1-4	NA	CASSVAGYEKLFF	TGTGCCAGCAGTGTGGCAGGTTATGAAAAACTGTTTTTT
TRBV2	NA	14	TRBJ2-1	many	CASNTGSSYNEQFF	TGTGCCAGCAACACGGGGAGCTCCTACAATGAGCAGTTCTTC
TRBV12-5	NA	13	TRBJ1-3	NA	CASGFTGENTIYF	TGTGCTAGTGGTTTTACGGGTGAAAACACCATATATTTT
TRBV2	TRBD1	13	TRBJ2-7	once	CAGYRDRVYEQYF	TGTGCCGGATACCGGGACAGGGTGTACGAGCAGTACTTC
TRBV5-5	TRBD1	13	TRBJ1-5	few	CASSLTGARPQHF	TGTGCCAGCAGCTTAACAGGGGCTAGGCCCCAGCATTTT
TRBV15	NA	15	TRBJ2-2	NA	CATSRDYANTGELFF	TGTGCCACCAGCAGGGACTACGCGAACACCGGGGAGCTGTTTTTT
TRBV6-5	NA	14	TRBJ1-5	NA	CASNSLGSDQPQHF	TGTGCCAGCAATTCTTTGGGCAGTGATCAGCCCCAGCATTTT
TRBV5-1	NA	14	TRBJ2-5	few	CASSPGQIQETQYF	TGCGCCAGCAGCCCCGGACAGATCCAAGAGACCCAGTACTTC
TRBV19	NA	15	TRBJ1-1	NA	CASSMNFQVNTEAFF	TGTGCCAGTAGTATGAACTTTCAGGTAAACACTGAAGCTTTCTTT
TRBV7-2	NA	14	TRBJ2-3	NA	CASSLYEDTDTQYF	TGTGCCAGCAGCTTGTATGAGGACACAGATACGCAGTATTTT
TRBV11-2	TRBD1	16	TRBJ1-1	few	CASSPEPRDRHTEAFF	TGTGCCAGCAGTCCCGAGCCCCGGGACAGACACACTGAAGCTTTCTTT
TRBV5-6	NA	18	TRBJ2-6	NA	CASSSLGQSSSGANVLTF	TGTGCCAGCAGCAGCCTAGGACAGAGCTCCTCTGGGGCCAACGTCCTGACTTTC